The T cell receptor beta chain under discussion was sequenced for a study of regulatory T cells in long-lasting Graves disease. Whole-study findings and limits: Persistent disease preferred TRBV28, TRBJ1-2 and TRBJ2-5.

Through Arm-PCR of CDR3 regions and iRepertoire HTBI primers, TCR beta libraries were built. TCRdb passed the multiplex PCR reads through MiXCR, listing each CDR3 protein once. The sample yields 400,000 to 450,000 distinct CDR3 sequences, 15% seen once. The time point: newly diagnosed GD, antithyroid drugs for less than 3 months. RNA isolated from PBMCs was used to make the TCR library. In the case of this clonotype: No antigen is known for it.

V shed 3 bases and J 7 bases; nucleotides not matched to a gene: 12. CDR3 length equals 16 residues. The germline V gene encodes CDR1 LNHDA and CDR2 SQIVND (reference sequence). This sample also belongs to another study, concerning T cells in Graves' hyperthyroidism and ophthalmopathy.

The sample in question was peripheral blood mononuclear cells (PBMCs), obtained at new diagnosis, from a patient treated with antithyroid drugs. The TCR originated in a woman between 25 and 40 years old with Graves disease. The chain has TRBV19 and TRBJ1-2; 9 bases match TRBD1. Here the CDR3 reads CASSIQPGQGIFGYTF. The CDR3 DNA follows: TGTGCCAGTAGTATCCAACCGGGACAGGGAATCTTTGGCTACACCTTC.